This TCR beta chain originates from a study of cytomegalovirus exposure and HLA in healthy donors. Study at large: The 120 validation repertoires, a later analysis reported, used the same platform as the roughly 710 first-cohort repertoires.

Regarding the study as a whole: Published work reported that the classifier diagnosed cytomegalovirus status with high specificity and sensitivity. According to a later analysis, TCR clusters from the first cohort tended to co-occur in the roughly 120 validation repertoires.

The validation cohort, a group of over a hundred subjects, included the donors and was separate from the approximately 700-subject first cohort. With V trimmed by 7 bases and J by 11 bases, 17 bases remained unmatched. Germline V gives CDR1 MNHNY, CDR2 SVGAGI (reference sequence). The CDR3 contains 15 residues. Remarks on this clone: The antigen is unknown.

The data were produced by immunoSEQ multiplex PCR, yet TCRdb's version contains in-frame clones alone and is incomplete. The data show fewer than 200,000 clones, roughly 95% seen once. The clonotype comes from a woman aged 18 to 35 in good health and CMV-seronegative. The rearrangement joins TRBV6-6 to TRBJ1-5, with 7 bases matching TRBD1. Input material: PBMCs. The CDR3 sequence: CASTPRQGGTKAQHF. As DNA, the CDR3 is TGTGCCAGCACCCCCCGACAGGGAGGAACTAAGGCCCAGCATTTT.